The rows below give T cell receptor beta chains drawn from one sample of a study of metastatic and nonmetastatic thyroid tumors. TCRdb re-called clones from the PCR reads using MiXCR. The table lists around 40,000 clones, about a sixth of them singletons, with around 6.6% in the top ten. Specimen: blood. These receptors were taken from a male donor with papillary thyroid cancer or a benign thyroid nodule (not recorded which). Some clones in this sample may be carry-over from other donors' samples. Both conserved end residues are part of each CDR3. The order of the fields is J gene, V gene, D gene, clone size, CDR3 protein, CDR3 DNA. The D gene is left open where the match is weak. Size is stated for part of the rows, as once, few or many counts, or as a class when the clone is expanded.

TRBJ1-4	TRBV12-3/TRBV12-4	NA	many	CASSPGTALRPLFF	TGTGCCAGCAGTCCGGGGACCGCATTACGTCCCCTGTTTTTT
TRBJ2-1	TRBV20-1	TRBD2	few	CSARGGLAGGNNEQFF	TGCAGTGCTAGAGGGGGACTAGCTGGGGGGAATAATGAGCAGTTCTTC
TRBJ2-7	TRBV2	NA	few	CASSEDSCNYEQYF	TGTGCCAGCAGTGAAGACTCCTGTAACTACGAGCAGTACTTC
TRBJ2-7	TRBV2	NA	many	CASSGGRAGEQYF	TGTGCCAGCAGTGGGGGCAGGGCGGGCGAGCAGTACTTC
TRBJ2-3	TRBV11-1	TRBD2	many	CASNLRGTSESTDTQYF	TGTGCCAGCAACTTGAGGGGGACTAGCGAAAGCACAGATACGCAGTATTTT
TRBJ2-3	TRBV30	TRBD2	few	CAWRWGLDTDTQYF	TGTGCCTGGAGGTGGGGACTAGACACAGATACGCAGTATTTT
TRBJ1-2	TRBV25-1	TRBD1	many	CASSEYMTGGGYTF	TGTGCCAGCAGTGAATATATGACAGGGGGTGGCTACACCTTC
TRBJ1-1	TRBV10-2	NA	many	CASSEGGGNTEAFF	TGCGCCAGCAGTGAAGGGGGAGGGAACACTGAAGCTTTCTTT
TRBJ2-2	TRBV7-6	NA	once	CAISAPAGWNTGELFF	TGTGCCATCAGCGCTCCGGCAGGGTGGAACACCGGGGAGCTGTTTTTT
TRBJ1-1	TRBV19	NA	many	CASLGRVNTEAFF	TGTGCCAGTTTAGGGCGGGTTAACACTGAAGCTTTCTTT
TRBJ2-7	TRBV18	TRBD1	many	CASSTGGLNEQYF	TGTGCCAGCTCCACAGGGGGCCTGAACGAGCAGTACTTC
TRBJ2-1	TRBV11-2	TRBD1	NA	CASISRQGASGNEQFF	TGTGCCAGCATCTCGAGACAGGGGGCCAGCGGCAATGAGCAGTTCTTC
TRBJ1-1	TRBV20-1	TRBD1	NA	CSARGSGTDTEAFF	TGCAGTGCTAGAGGCTCCGGGACAGACACTGAAGCTTTCTTT
TRBJ2-2	TRBV2	NA	many	CASRPLTNTGELFF	TGTGCCAGCAGGCCCCTTACGAACACCGGGGAGCTGTTTTTT
TRBJ1-1	TRBV28	TRBD1	NA	CAANGGQTFNTEAFF	TGTGCAGCGAATGGGGGACAGACCTTTAACACTGAAGCTTTCTTT
TRBJ1-1	TRBV4-1	NA	many	CASSQEGGITEAFF	TGCGCCAGCAGCCAAGAGGGAGGGATCACTGAAGCTTTCTTT
TRBJ2-3	TRBV6-4	NA	many	CASSESGQGTDTQYF	TGTGCCAGCAGTGAGAGTGGCCAGGGCACAGATACGCAGTATTTT
TRBJ2-1	TRBV6-1	NA	NA	CASSPGSNEQFF	TGTGCCAGCAGTCCCGGGAGCAATGAGCAGTTCTTC
TRBJ2-7	TRBV6-1	NA	medium-sized	CASSEVGFRDYEQYF	TGTGCCAGCAGTGAAGTGGGGTTCAGGGACTACGAGCAGTACTTC
TRBJ2-5	TRBV6-1	TRBD1	many	CASSPQGRWVRETQYF	TGTGCCAGCAGTCCACAGGGGCGGTGGGTTAGAGAGACCCAGTACTTC
TRBJ1-3	TRBV6-1	NA	NA	CASSERREASGNTIYF	TGTGCCAGCAGTGAGAGGAGGGAAGCCTCTGGAAACACCATATATTTT
TRBJ2-2	TRBV10-3	NA	many	CAISESPSAGELFF	TGTGCCATCAGTGAGTCGCCTAGTGCCGGGGAGCTGTTTTTT
TRBJ2-3	TRBV30	TRBD2	many	CAWSGRTSGLSTDTQYF	TGTGCCTGGAGTGGTAGGACTAGCGGGTTGTCCACAGATACGCAGTATTTT
TRBJ2-1	TRBV6-1	NA	many	CASSSHADEYNEQFF	TGTGCCAGCAGTTCCCACGCCGACGAATACAATGAGCAGTTCTTC
TRBJ1-1	TRBV3-1	NA	many	CASSQLYMNTEAFF	TGTGCCAGCAGCCAGCTCTACATGAACACTGAAGCTTTCTTT
TRBJ1-1	TRBV7-9	NA	medium-sized	CASRPTVNTEAFF	TGTGCCAGCAGACCAACGGTGAACACTGAAGCTTTCTTT
TRBJ1-3	TRBV28	NA	many	CASSLMQGSANSGNTIYF	TGTGCCAGCAGTTTAATGCAGGGTTCAGCAAACTCTGGAAACACCATATATTTT
TRBJ1-6	TRBV6-1	TRBD1	medium-sized	CASSEEAGQGNSPLHF	TGTGCCAGCAGTGAAGAGGCGGGACAGGGTAATTCACCCCTCCACTTT
TRBJ1-5	TRBV5-1	TRBD1	many	CASSLGTGSYQPQHF	TGCGCCAGCAGCCTCGGGACAGGTTCATATCAGCCCCAGCATTTT
TRBJ1-1	TRBV5-4	NA	NA	CASSAQGGYTEAFF	TGTGCCAGCAGCGCTCAAGGGGGGTACACTGAAGCTTTCTTT
TRBJ2-1	TRBV5-1	TRBD1	once	CASSLPEPGQAPYQYNEQFF	TGCGCCAGCAGCTTGCCGGAACCGGGACAGGCACCATATCAATACAATGAGCAGTTCTTC
TRBJ1-1	TRBV20-1	NA	many	CSATAGGVAEAFF	TGCAGTGCTACTGCGGGGGGGGTTGCTGAAGCTTTCTTT
TRBJ1-2	TRBV29-1	NA	NA	CSVVGGSWGYTF	TGCAGCGTTGTAGGTGGAAGTTGGGGCTACACCTTC
TRBJ2-1	TRBV6-1	TRBD2	NA	CASSEESSGVNEQFF	TGTGCCAGCAGTGAGGAGTCTAGCGGGGTCAATGAGCAGTTCTTC
TRBJ2-7	TRBV7-8	NA	NA	CASTRGGISYYQYF	TGTGCCAGCACCCGCGGAGGCATCTCCTACTATCAGTACTTC
TRBJ1-2	TRBV7-2	TRBD1	NA	CASSLGQYGYTF	TGTGCCAGCAGCCTGGGACAGTATGGCTACACCTTC
TRBJ1-2	TRBV30	TRBD1	NA	CAWSTRGQVWDYGYTF	TGTGCCTGGAGTACCAGGGGGCAAGTCTGGGACTATGGCTACACCTTC
TRBJ2-3	TRBV6-1	NA	many	CASSEQGRKDTQYF	TGTGCCAGCAGTGAACAGGGGCGCAAAGATACGCAGTATTTT
TRBJ1-2	TRBV5-4	NA	NA	CASSFSGINYGYTF	TGTGCCAGCAGCTTTTCAGGGATCAACTATGGCTACACCTTC
TRBJ2-3	TRBV20-1	TRBD2	many	CSTIRASGTDTQYF	TGCAGTACAATCCGAGCTAGCGGAACAGATACGCAGTATTTT